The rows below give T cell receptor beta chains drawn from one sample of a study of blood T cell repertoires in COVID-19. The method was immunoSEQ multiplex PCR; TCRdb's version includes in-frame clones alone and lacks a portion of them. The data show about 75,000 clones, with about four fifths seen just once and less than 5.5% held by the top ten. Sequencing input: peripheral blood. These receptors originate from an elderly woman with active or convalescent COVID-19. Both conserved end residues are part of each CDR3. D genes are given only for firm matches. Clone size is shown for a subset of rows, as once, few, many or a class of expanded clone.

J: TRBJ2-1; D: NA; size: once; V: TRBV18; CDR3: CASSSVAKNNEQFF; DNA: TGTGCCAGCTCAAGTGTAGCCAAAAACAATGAGCAGTTCTTC
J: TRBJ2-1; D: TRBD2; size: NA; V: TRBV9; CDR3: CASSVGSGAYNEQFF; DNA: TGTGCCAGCAGCGTAGGTAGCGGGGCCTACAATGAGCAGTTCTTC
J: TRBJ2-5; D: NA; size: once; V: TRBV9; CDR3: CASSGIRGDETQYF; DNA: TGTGCCAGCAGCGGAATCAGGGGTGATGAGACCCAGTACTTC
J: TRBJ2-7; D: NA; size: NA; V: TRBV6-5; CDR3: CASSYQGGASYEQYF; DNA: TGTGCCAGCAGTTATCAAGGCGGGGCCTCCTACGAGCAGTACTTC
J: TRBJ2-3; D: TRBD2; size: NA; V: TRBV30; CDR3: CAWSVVGGSADTQYF; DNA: TGTGCCTGGAGTGTAGTAGGCGGGAGCGCAGATACGCAGTATTTT
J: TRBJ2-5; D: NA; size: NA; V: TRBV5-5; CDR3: CASSLTGYRETQYF; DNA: TGTGCCAGCAGCTTGACAGGGTATCGGGAGACCCAGTACTTC
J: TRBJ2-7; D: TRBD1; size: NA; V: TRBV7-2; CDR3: CASSVDRGKQYF; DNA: TGTGCCAGCAGCGTAGACAGGGGTAAGCAGTACTTC
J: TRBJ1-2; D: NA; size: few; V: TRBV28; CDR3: CASSRGQSSGYTF; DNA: TGTGCCAGCAGCAGAGGACAGAGTAGTGGCTACACCTTC
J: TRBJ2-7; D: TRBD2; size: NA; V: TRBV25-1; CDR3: CASSELYPTSGRLYEQYF; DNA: TGTGCCAGCAGTGAATTATATCCCACTAGCGGGAGATTGTACGAGCAGTACTTC
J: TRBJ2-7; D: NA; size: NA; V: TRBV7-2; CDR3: CASSLVQSYEQYF; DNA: TGTGCCAGCAGCTTAGTCCAGTCCTACGAGCAGTACTTC
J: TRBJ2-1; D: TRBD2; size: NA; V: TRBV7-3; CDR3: CASSLGSGSVNEQFF; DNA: TGTGCCAGCAGCTTAGGTAGCGGGAGTGTAAATGAGCAGTTCTTC
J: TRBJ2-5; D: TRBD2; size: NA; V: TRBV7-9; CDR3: CASSLRASGGPGLDQYF; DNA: TGTGCCAGCAGCTTAAGGGCTAGCGGGGGGCCGGGGCTGGACCAGTACTTC
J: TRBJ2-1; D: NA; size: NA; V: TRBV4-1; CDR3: CASSQDQVWRGDNEQFF; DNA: TGCGCCAGCAGCCAAGACCAGGTGTGGCGGGGAGACAATGAGCAGTTCTTC
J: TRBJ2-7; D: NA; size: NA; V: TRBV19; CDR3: CASSISGDPYEQYF; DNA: TGTGCCAGTAGTATATCGGGGGACCCCTACGAGCAGTACTTC
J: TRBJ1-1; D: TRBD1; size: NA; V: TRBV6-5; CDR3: CASSGDRVSEAFF; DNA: TGTGCCAGCAGCGGGGACAGGGTGTCTGAGGCTTTCTTT
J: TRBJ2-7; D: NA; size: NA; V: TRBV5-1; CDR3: CASSLFAGYEQYF; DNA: TGCGCCAGCAGCTTGTTCGCAGGCTACGAGCAGTACTTC
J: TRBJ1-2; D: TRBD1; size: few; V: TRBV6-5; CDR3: CASSSRTGADGYTF; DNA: TGTGCCAGCAGTTCCCGGACAGGGGCGGATGGCTACACCTTC
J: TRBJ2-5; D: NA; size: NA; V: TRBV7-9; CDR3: CASSRGGGGRETQYF; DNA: TGTGCCAGCAGTCGCGGAGGGGGAGGGCGGGAGACCCAGTACTTC
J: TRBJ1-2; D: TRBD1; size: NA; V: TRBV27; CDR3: CASSFSDREGGYTF; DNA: TGTGCCAGCAGTTTCTCGGACAGGGAAGGTGGCTACACCTTC
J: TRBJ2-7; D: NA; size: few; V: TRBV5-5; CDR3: CASSLGPGSSSYEQYF; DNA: TGTGCCAGCAGCTTGGGGCCAGGGTCGAGCTCCTACGAGCAGTACTTC
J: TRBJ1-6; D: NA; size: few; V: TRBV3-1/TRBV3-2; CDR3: CASSPVQVNSPLHF; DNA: TGTGCCAGCAGCCCGGTACAGGTGAATTCACCCCTCCACTTT
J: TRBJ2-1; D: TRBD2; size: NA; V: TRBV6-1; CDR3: CASSERASGTYNEQFF; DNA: TGTGCCAGCAGTGAACGGGCTAGCGGGACCTACAATGAGCAGTTCTTC
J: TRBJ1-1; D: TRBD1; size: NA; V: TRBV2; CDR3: CASRGQGITMNTEAFF; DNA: TGTGCCAGCAGGGGACAGGGGATTACCATGAACACTGAAGCTTTCTTT
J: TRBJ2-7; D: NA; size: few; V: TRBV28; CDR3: CASSLYLRGSEQYF; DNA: TGTGCCAGCAGTTTATACCTCAGAGGGAGCGAGCAGTACTTC
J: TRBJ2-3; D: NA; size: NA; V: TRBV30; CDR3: CACAPGGTDTQYF; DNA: TGTGCCTGTGCCCCCGGGGGCACAGATACGCAGTATTTT
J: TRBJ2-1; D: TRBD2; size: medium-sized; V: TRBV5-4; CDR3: CASSRTSDYNEQFF; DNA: TGTGCCAGCAGCCGGACTAGCGATTACAATGAGCAGTTCTTC
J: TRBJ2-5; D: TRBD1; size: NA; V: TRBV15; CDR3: CATSRIPGQTQETQYF; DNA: TGTGCCACCAGCAGAATTCCGGGACAGACCCAAGAGACCCAGTACTTC
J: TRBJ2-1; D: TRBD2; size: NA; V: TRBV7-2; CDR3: CASSLVGTSVNNEQFF; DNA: TGTGCCAGCAGCTTAGTAGGGACTAGCGTCAACAATGAGCAGTTCTTC
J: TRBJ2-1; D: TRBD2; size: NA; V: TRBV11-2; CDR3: CASSSRTSGGGRDEQFF; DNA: TGTGCCAGCAGCTCCCGGACTAGCGGGGGTGGGCGAGATGAGCAGTTCTTC
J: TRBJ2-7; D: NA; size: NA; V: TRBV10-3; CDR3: CAVSGLAPYEQYF; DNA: TGTGCCGTCAGTGGTTTGGCCCCCTACGAGCAGTACTTC
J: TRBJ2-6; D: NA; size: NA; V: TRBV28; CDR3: CASSPLSLTSRDIPGANVLTF; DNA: TGTGCCAGCAGTCCCTTGAGCCTAACGTCCCGGGACATTCCTGGGGCCAACGTCCTGACTTTC
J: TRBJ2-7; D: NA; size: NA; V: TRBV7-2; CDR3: CASRFLRTDVEQYF; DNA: TGTGCCAGCCGCTTCCTACGGACAGATGTCGAGCAGTACTTC
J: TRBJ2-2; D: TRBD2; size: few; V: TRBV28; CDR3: CASSLFASGMNTGELFF; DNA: TGTGCCAGCAGTTTATTCGCTAGCGGGATGAACACCGGGGAGCTGTTTTTT
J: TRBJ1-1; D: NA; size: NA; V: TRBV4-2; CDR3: CASSRKTVGTEAFF; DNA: TGTGCCAGCAGCCGAAAGACAGTCGGCACTGAAGCTTTCTTT
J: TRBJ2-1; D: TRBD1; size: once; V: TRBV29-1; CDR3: CSVEGTGVNEQFF; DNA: TGCAGCGTTGAAGGGACAGGGGTGAATGAGCAGTTCTTC
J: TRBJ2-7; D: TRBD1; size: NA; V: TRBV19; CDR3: CASSHTGGRGSYEQYF; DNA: TGTGCCAGTAGCCATACAGGGGGAAGGGGTTCCTACGAGCAGTACTTC
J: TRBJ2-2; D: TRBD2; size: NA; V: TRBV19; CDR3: CASSIGPRGGSGRFSGELFF; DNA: TGTGCCAGTAGTATAGGCCCGAGAGGCGGGAGCGGGAGATTTTCCGGGGAGCTGTTTTTT
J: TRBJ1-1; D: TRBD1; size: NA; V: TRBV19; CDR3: CASKINRGGRDTEAFF; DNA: TGTGCCAGTAAGATAAACAGGGGGGGTAGGGACACTGAAGCTTTCTTT
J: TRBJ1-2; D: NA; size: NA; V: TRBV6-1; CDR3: CASSDRGYGYTF; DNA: TGTGCCAGCAGTGACAGGGGTTATGGCTACACCTTC
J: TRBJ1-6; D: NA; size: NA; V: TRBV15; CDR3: CATSPSRSSYNSPLHF; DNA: TGTGCCACCAGCCCATCCCGGAGCTCCTATAATTCACCCCTCCACTTT
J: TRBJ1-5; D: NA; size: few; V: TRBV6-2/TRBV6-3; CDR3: CASSWGWGRTEVPTQPQHF; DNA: TGTGCCAGCAGTTGGGGCTGGGGCCGCACCGAGGTCCCTACTCAGCCCCAGCATTTT
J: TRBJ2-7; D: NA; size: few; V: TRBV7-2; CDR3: CASSLSGAGRYYEQYF; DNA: TGTGCCAGCAGTTTGTCCGGGGCGGGGAGATACTACGAGCAGTACTTC
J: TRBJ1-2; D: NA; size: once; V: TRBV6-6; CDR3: CASTPPGTRDGYTF; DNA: TGTGCCAGCACCCCACCCGGGACACGAGACGGCTACACCTTC
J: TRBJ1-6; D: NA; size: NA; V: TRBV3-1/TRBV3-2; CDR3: CASSQDGGGASLAPLHF; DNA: TGTGCCAGCAGCCAAGATGGTGGGGGCGCCTCTTTGGCACCCCTCCACTTT
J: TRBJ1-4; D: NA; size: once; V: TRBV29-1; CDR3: CSVAVSNEKLFF; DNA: TGCAGCGTTGCGGTCTCTAATGAAAAACTGTTTTTT
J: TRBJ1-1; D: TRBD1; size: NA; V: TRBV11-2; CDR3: CASSLYTGQSMNTEAFF; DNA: TGTGCCAGCAGCCTATATACGGGACAGTCTATGAACACTGAAGCTTTCTTT
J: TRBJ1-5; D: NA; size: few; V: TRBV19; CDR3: CASSKGSNNQPQHF; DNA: TGTGCCAGTAGTAAGGGGTCCAACAATCAGCCCCAGCATTTT
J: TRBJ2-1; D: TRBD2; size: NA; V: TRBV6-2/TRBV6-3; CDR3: CASRPSGVNEQFF; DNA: TGTGCCAGCAGACCTAGCGGAGTCAATGAGCAGTTCTTC
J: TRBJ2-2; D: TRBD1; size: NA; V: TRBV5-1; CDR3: CASKSGTGSGELFF; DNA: TGCGCCAGCAAATCCGGGACAGGGTCCGGGGAGCTGTTTTTT